A single T cell receptor (beta chain) is shown here with its context. The clone's antigen remains unknown. Base qualities were left out, and no much larger clone turns up one base away. Separate from the roughly 660-subject first cohort, the validation cohort of some 130 subjects was the group to which the donors belonged. The receptor library was made with the immunoSEQ multiplex PCR assay. Regarding the original processing steps: A statistical classification framework was built to diagnose cytomegalovirus status from the catalog of TCR beta chain sequences. TCRdb took over this immuneACCESS table, retaining in-frame rearrangements with V and J assigned. Such tables are incomplete; in checked studies, under half of the missing clones stem from an unresolved V gene, and the remainder is unexplained. V and J calls and clone size follow that table, whereas D and trimming were derived from the DNA. This sample lists over 55,000 clones; 80% to 95% were detected once. Of the sample, less than 4% falls within the top ten clones.

These data come from a study of cytomegalovirus exposure and HLA in healthy donors (dated by TCRdb to the late 2010s). Notes on the research overall: The roughly 670 repertoires of the first cohort and the 95 to 150 validation repertoires were produced on the same platform, according to a later analysis. The study aimed to test whether cataloging public T cell receptors could reveal signatures of past pathogen exposure. A separate validation cohort of 100 to 150 different subjects was used in addition to the 666-subject first cohort. To predict cytomegalovirus infection status, the study combined high-throughput TCR immunosequencing, statistical association of individual TCRs with disease status, and machine learning.

Paper-wide results and their limitations: Subsequent analysis determined that TCRs grouped into clusters in the first cohort also showed a tendency toward co-occurrence across the roughly 130 validation repertoires, and approximately 93% of cluster scores exceeded 0. In vitro tests confirmed that three of the cytomegalovirus-associated TCR beta chains recognize cytomegalovirus antigens. All 120 or so repertoires were used to score co-occurrence in the validation cohort in a later analysis, because that analysis had no HLA typing for the cohort. Most TCR sequences were seen in very few donors, while some public TCRs were found in many individuals. The authors suggested that the approach could potentially be generalized to other disease states and immunological phenotypes. The study listed approximately 150 TCR beta chains as associated with cytomegalovirus. The classifier was reported to diagnose cytomegalovirus status with high specificity and sensitivity in both the original and validation cohorts.

This clonotype originated in a young man in good health and CMV-seronegative. Material: PBMCs.

The base sequence is TGTGCCAGTAGTATAAGGCCCACCGGACAGGGAGCATCTCCTAATGAAAAACTGTTTTTT. Translated, this gives CASSIRPTGQGASPNEKLFF. The chain was built from TRBV19 and TRBJ1-4; TRBD1 matches 8 bases in the middle. CDR1 and CDR2 are read off the germline V gene (reference sequence) as LNHDA and SQIVND. CDR3 length: 20 amino acids, cysteine to phenylalanine. Just the 60-base CDR3 DNA is kept, in frame starting at base 1. Here V drops 2 bases and J drops 3 bases, and the junction holds 17 bases not matched to any gene.